This T cell receptor (beta chain) was found in a study of cytomegalovirus exposure and HLA in healthy donors. V gave up 2 bases and J gave up 6 bases; unmatched junction bases: 0. CDR3 length: 14 amino acids. Germline CDR1 MRHNA, CDR2 SNTAGT. Primers for the PCR totalled 60 Vbeta and 13 Jbeta. Only in-frame clones appear in the TCRdb table, and some are missing; sequencing was by immunoSEQ multiplex PCR. Of some 140,000 clones in the sample, 65% to 85% were seen once. Sequencing used PBMCs. The genes are TRBV6-4 and TRBJ2-1; TRBD1 matches 11 bases. This sequence was found in a man between 18 and 29 years old in good health and CMV-seronegative. The CDR3: CASSDGTGGNEQFF. The CDR3 coding sequence is TGTGCCAGCAGTGACGGGACAGGGGGCAATGAGCAGTTCTTC.